This T cell receptor (beta chain) is drawn from a study of monozygotic twins with inflammatory bowel disease. General observations from the study: Especially with disease activity, IBD patients shared fewer clonotypes with others than healthy twins did.

This CDR3 region has 15 residues. Germline V gene lookup returns CDR1 LGHDT and CDR2 YNNKEL (reference sequence). UMIs that had a 6-nucleotide sample barcode were put in using template switching. TCRdb reprocessed the 5' RACE reads, with one entry per CDR3 protein and no DNA. With approximately 120,000 distinct CDR3 sequences in the sample, the ten largest clones hold under 15%. On this clonotype: No antigen is known for it.

The chain is built from TRBV3-1 and TRBJ1-6; the TCRdb call, TRBD1, lacks DNA for checking. The clonotype originates from a human donor with ulcerative colitis or Crohn's disease, or a healthy co-twin of an affected twin (not recorded which). Sequencing was carried out using blood. The CDR3 sequence: CASRSSGGQNSPLHF. The full variable domain, completed using reference TRBV3-1 and TRBJ1-6, is DTAVSQTPKYLVTQMGNDKSIKCEQNLGHDTMYWYKQDSKKFLKIMFSYNNKELIINETVPNRFSPKSPDKAHLNLHINSLELGDSAVYFCASRSSGGQNSPLHFGNGTRLTVT.